The entry that follows covers one T cell receptor beta chain sequence. Its antigen remains unknown. This record comes from a study of T cell responses to AZD1222 COVID-19 vaccine. Findings and limits, study-wide: The donors showed a predominance of white British ancestry and of females, with possible underestimation of clonal diversity.

Sequenced by immunoSEQ multiplex PCR; TCRdb stores in-frame clones only, minus some. The repertoire consists of approximately 140,000 clones, with about 91% occurring once and the leading ten covering 1.1% to 1.5%. V lost 11 bases and J lost 9, with 11 bases in between. This CDR3 has 10 residues. Germline V lookup: CDR1 SGHNT, CDR2 YENEEA. This chain uses TRBV11-3 with TRBJ2-4; the D is unclear. The origin of this receptor is an adult in good health. The material was peripheral blood, obtained on day 0 of AZD1222 vaccination. The CDR3 nucleotides read TGTGCCCCGTCGGGTGGCATTCAGTACTTC. It specifies CAPSGGIQYF.